These 22 T cell receptor beta chains originate from one sample sequenced in a study of OX40 agonist ivuxolimab in advanced cancers. Repertoires were generated with immunoSEQ multiplex PCR, while TCRdb's copy carries only in-frame clones and drops some. The table includes 20,000 to 30,000 clones, about 83% detected once. Sequenced here: CD4+ or CD8+ T cells sorted from blood, sampled in a trial of the OX40 agonist ivuxolimab. All receptors come from an adult with an advanced solid tumor such as melanoma, head and neck, liver or kidney cancer.

The V gene is TRBV13, the J gene TRBJ2-3, with D possibly matching TRBD2 (6 bases). The CDR3 loop spans 15 amino acids. Germline V gives CDR1 PRHDT, CDR2 FYEKMQ (reference sequence). The V and J ends lost 4 bases and 5 bases respectively, with 16 bases between them. CDR3 coding DNA: TGTGCCAGCAGCTCCTCCCCGGGGGTTGGAGATACGCAGTATTTT. Its protein is CASSSSPGVGDTQYF.

J is TRBJ2-3 and V is TRBV9, with 11 bases lining up with TRBD2. After removal of 0 bases from V and 0 bases from J, the junction contained 6 bases not matched to a gene. CDR1 SGDLS and CDR2 YYNGEE come from the germline V gene. The CDR3 extends over 18 amino acids. The DNA of the CDR3 is TGTGCCAGCAGCGTAGGATTACTAGCGGGGGATAGCACAGATACGCAGTATTTT. Its translation: CASSVGLLAGDSTDTQYF. Complete variable domain (other parts from reference TRBV9 and TRBJ2-3): DSGVTQTPKHLITATGQRVTLRCSPRSGDLSVYWYQQSLDQGLQFLIQYYNGEERAKGNILERFSAQQFPDLHSELNLSSLELGDSALYFCASSVGLLAGDSTDTQYFGPGTRLTVL.

CDR3 sequence: CASSYRDTGELFF. The CDR3 DNA reads TGTGCCAGCAGTTACCGGGACACCGGGGAGCTGTTTTTT. The rearrangement uses TRBV27 and TRBJ2-2, with no clear D. Between the trimmed V and J ends, which lost 4 bases and 3 bases, there was a span of 6 bases. This CDR3 spans 13 amino acids. Germline CDR1 reads MNHEY; CDR2 reads SMNVEV (reference sequence).

V usage is TRBV27 and J usage is TRBJ2-7, with 9 positions matching TRBD1. This CDR3 comprises 16 residues. Losses at the gene ends were 5 bases for V and 3 bases for J; bases not matched to a gene: 11. Germline V gives CDR1 MNHEY, CDR2 SMNVEV (reference sequence). The CDR3 sequence is CASSISPDRGVYEQYF. The CDR3 DNA is TGTGCCAGCAGTATTAGCCCAGACAGGGGGGTCTACGAGCAGTACTTC.

The chain joins TRBV9 to TRBJ2-7, with TRBD1 identical over 9 bases. Losses at the gene ends were 2 bases for V and 3 bases for J; bases not matched to a gene: 6. Germline loops: CDR1 SGDLS, CDR2 YYNGEE. The CDR3 is made up of 15 amino acids. The CDR3 spells CASSVRPGQGYEQYF. CDR3 sequence (DNA): TGTGCCAGCAGCGTCAGACCGGGACAGGGCTACGAGCAGTACTTC.

The chain carries TRBV27 and TRBJ1-5; D might be TRBD1 (6 bases). V lost 6 bases and J lost 4, with 13 bases in between. Germline CDR1 is MNHEY and CDR2 is SMNVEV (reference sequence). The CDR3 is 14 amino acids. As DNA, the CDR3 is TGTGCCAGCAGCCTCGGGACACTTAATCAGCCCCAGCATTTT. Translation: CASSLGTLNQPQHF.

This sequence joins TRBV5-1 and TRBJ2-5; TRBD1 matches 10 bases. CDR3 length equals 15 residues. Germline V CDR1 and CDR2: SGHRS, YFSETQ. Unmatched junction bases numbered 13, after V lost 9 bases and J lost 5 bases. The CDR3 coding sequence is TGCGCCACCGGACAGGGGGAAATGAGGGGTGAGACCCAGTACTTC. Its translation: CATGQGEMRGETQYF.

The V gene is TRBV7-8, the J gene TRBJ2-5; D uncertain. Trimming took off 3 bases at V and 2 bases at J, with 1 base between the two ends. The CDR3 loop spans 11 amino acids. The germline V gene has CDR1 SGHVS and CDR2 FQNEAQ. The CDR3 DNA is TGTGCCAGCAGCTTGCAAGAGACCCAGTACTTC. It translates to CASSLQETQYF.

The chain is built from TRBV27 and TRBJ1-4, with 8 bases fitting TRBD1. Looked up from germline, CDR1 is MNHEY and CDR2 is SMNVEV (reference sequence). V shed 5 bases and J 4 bases; nucleotides not matched to a gene: 6. The length of the CDR3 is 15 residues. As DNA, the CDR3 is TGTGCCAGCAGTCCTCGACAGGGGCTTAATGAAAAACTGTTTTTT. Its protein product is CASSPRQGLNEKLFF.

The chain has TRBV11-3 and TRBJ2-1, with 9 bases identical to TRBD1. Losses at the gene ends were 5 bases for V and 6 bases for J; bases not matched to a gene: 8. The CDR3 runs 15 residues. CDR1 SGHNT and CDR2 YENEEA come from the germline V gene. The CDR3 loop is CASSERTGDSNEQFF. The CDR3, as DNA: TGTGCCAGCAGCGAGCGGACAGGGGATTCCAATGAGCAGTTCTTC.

V usage is TRBV2 and J usage is TRBJ1-2; maybe TRBD1 (6 bases). Germline V CDR1 and CDR2: SNHLY, FYNNEI. Deletions cut 2 bases from V and 3 bases from J, with 10 bases between. This CDR3 comprises 14 residues. CDR3 amino acids: CASSETDSYYGYTF. The CDR3 DNA follows: TGTGCCAGCAGTGAAACGGACAGCTACTATGGCTACACCTTC.

Sample share makes this clone large. This chain connects TRBV4-3 to TRBJ2-5; TRBD2 matches 9 bases. After removal of 1 base from V and 5 bases from J, the junction contained 11 bases not matched to a gene. The CDR3 covers 17 residues. Germline V gene data show CDR1 as LGHNA and CDR2 as YSLEER. This CDR3 reads CASSQGSSGVPGETQYF. The CDR3 DNA reads as TGCGCCAGCAGCCAAGGCTCTAGCGGGGTCCCAGGGGAGACCCAGTACTTC.

The chain couples TRBV7-9 to TRBJ1-2; no firm D call. CDR3 length: 14 residues. Per the germline V gene, CDR1 is SEHNR and CDR2 is FQNEAQ (reference sequence). The V end lost 3 bases, the J end lost 2 bases, and 10 bases lay between the germline ends. This chain's CDR3 is CASSFQDPNYGYTF. In DNA, the CDR3 is TGTGCCAGCAGCTTCCAGGACCCAAACTATGGCTACACCTTC.

V is TRBV6-5 and J is TRBJ2-7; D gene unclear. The CDR3 is 13 amino acids. V lost 4 bases and J lost 3, with 10 bases in between. CDR1 and CDR2 from the germline V gene are MNHEY and SVGAGI. CDR3 nucleotide sequence: TGTGCCAGCAGTTTCTCAAGTGGCTACGAGCAGTACTTC. Translated, it gives CASSFSSGYEQYF.

This chain uses TRBV7-9 with TRBJ1-1, with 7 positions matching TRBD1. This CDR3 spans 15 amino acids. With 2 bases clipped from V and 5 bases from J, the junction kept 8 bases outside the gene matches. Germline values: CDR1 SEHNR, CDR2 FQNEAQ (reference sequence). The CDR3, as DNA: TGTGCCAGCAGCTTACCGGGACAGTGGACTACTGAAGCTTTCTTT. Its protein product is CASSLPGQWTTEAFF. Full variable domain (rest looked up from reference TRBV7-9 and TRBJ1-1): DTGVSQNPRHKITKRGQNVTFRCDPISEHNRLYWYRQTLGQGPEFLTYFQNEAQLEKSRLLSDRFSAERPKGSFSTLEIQRTEQGDSAMYLCASSLPGQWTTEAFFGQGTRLTVV.

The gene calls are TRBV4-3 and TRBJ2-5; TRBD2 matches at 10 bases. With V trimmed by 0 bases and J by 2 bases, 6 bases remained unmatched. The germline CDR1 and CDR2 sequences are LGHNA and YSLEER. The length of the CDR3 is 17 residues. The CDR3 nucleotides read TGCGCCAGCAGCCAAGATTTTGGGACTAGCGAACAAGAGACCCAGTACTTC. It yields the protein CASSQDFGTSEQETQYF.

To note about this clone: The junction departs from the called germline gene at one end, perhaps through a read error. The CDR3 DNA reads TGTGCCAGCAGCTCCTCCTCGGGGATACTCTTC. As protein: CASSSSSGILF. The chain uses TRBV9 and TRBJ1-2, with D unclear. CDR1 and CDR2 (germline): SGDLS, YYNGEE. This CDR3 contains 11 residues.

V is TRBV10-3 and J is TRBJ1-1; possible D gene TRBD1, 5 bases. The V end was cut by 8 bases, the J end by 0 bases, with 10 bases between. This CDR3 comprises 13 residues. CDR1 is ENHRY and CDR2 is SYGVKD in the germline V gene. For the CDR3, the DNA is TGTGCCATCGACCGGGGCCTGAACACTGAAGCTTTCTTT. Translation: CAIDRGLNTEAFF.

DNA of the CDR3: TGTGCCAGCAGGGACTTAACAGGGGGCGCGACACCCCTCCACTTT. It yields the protein CASRDLTGGATPLHF. V and J are TRBV6-1 and TRBJ1-6, with 9 bases identical to TRBD1. The CDR3 has 15 residues. From germline, CDR1 is MNHNS and CDR2 SASEGT. The J segment lost 11 bases and the V segment lost 6 bases, leaving 11 bases of the junction unmatched.

In its sample, this clone was seen a few times. This chain connects TRBV9 to TRBJ1-2; possible D gene TRBD1, 6 bases. CDR1 is SGDLS, CDR2 YYNGEE, per germline. Trimming shortened V by 0 bases and J by 0 bases, and 36 bases separated the two germline ends. This CDR3 has 24 amino acids. CDR3 coding DNA: TGTGCCAGCAGCGTAGGGGGGCTTACAGGGCCCCCACGATTGCGTCTTGCCGCTAACTATGGCTACACCTTC. Amino acid sequence: CASSVGGLTGPPRLRLAANYGYTF.

The V call is TRBV1, the J call TRBJ2-5; the table's D call, TRBD2, has no DNA check behind it. TRBV1 has pseudogene status. This CDR3 has 17 residues. In nucleotides, the CDR3 is TGCACCAGCAGCCAAGGTTATAGCGGAAGGCGGTACGAGACCCAGTACTTC. This encodes CTSSQGYSGRRYETQYF.

The chain recombines TRBV4-2 with TRBJ1-1; 9 bases align to TRBD1. The ends lost 4 bases at V and 4 bases at J; junction bases unmatched: 7. CDR3 length: 15 residues. CDR1 and CDR2 from the germline V gene are LGHNA and YNFKEQ. For the CDR3, the DNA is TGTGCCAGCAGCCCCAGACAGGGGGGGAGCACTGAAGCTTTCTTT. As protein: CASSPRQGGSTEAFF.